The 18 T cell receptor beta chains listed next were all sequenced from one sample in a study of OX40 agonist ivuxolimab in advanced cancers. Assay: immunoSEQ multiplex PCR; the TCRdb copy retains only in-frame clones and omits some. The table shows 85,000 to 100,000 clones, with about 85% occurring only once. The sequencing used CD4+ or CD8+ T cells sorted from blood, collected in a trial of the OX40 agonist ivuxolimab. The receptors originated from an adult with an advanced solid tumor such as melanoma, head and neck, liver or kidney cancer.

The genes are TRBV5-4 and TRBJ2-1, with D tentatively TRBD1 or TRBD2 (5 bases each). The CDR3 covers 13 residues. V lost 0 bases and J 10 bases, leaving 11 bases between the germline ends. The germline V gene has CDR1 SGHNT and CDR2 YYREEE (reference sequence). The CDR3 reads CASSLAFGDEQFF. In nucleotides, the CDR3 is TGTGCCAGCAGCTTGGCCTTTGGGGACGAGCAGTTCTTC.

The chain uses TRBV4-1 and TRBJ2-3, with 8 positions matching TRBD1. V dropped 1 base and J dropped 4; count of bases not matched to a gene: 4. Germline V gene sequence: CDR1 MGHRA, CDR2 YSYEKL. This CDR3 is 15 amino acids long. The CDR3 loop is CASSQVQGASDTQYF. CDR3 sequence (DNA): TGCGCCAGCAGCCAAGTCCAGGGGGCATCAGATACGCAGTATTTT.

The chain joins TRBV11-3 to TRBJ2-1; D is unresolved. CDR1 and CDR2 from the germline V gene are SGHNT and YENEEA. V was cut by 4 bases and J by 8 bases, with 18 bases left in between. This CDR3 comprises 15 residues. The CDR3 nucleotides read TGTGCCAGCAGCTCCCGTGACTCGGCAGGCGATGAGCAGTTCTTC. It yields the protein CASSSRDSAGDEQFF.

This clone appeared once. J is TRBJ1-3 and V is TRBV7-9; TRBD1 matches 7 bases. V shed 3 bases and J 2 bases; nucleotides not matched to a gene: 1. The CDR3 spans 14 residues. In germline, CDR1 is SEHNR, CDR2 FQNEAQ (reference sequence). As DNA, the CDR3 is TGTGCCAGCAGCTTGACAGGGCCTGGAAACACCATATATTTT. Residues: CASSLTGPGNTIYF. Full variable domain (missing parts from reference TRBV7-9 and TRBJ1-3): DTGVSQNPRHKITKRGQNVTFRCDPISEHNRLYWYRQTLGQGPEFLTYFQNEAQLEKSRLLSDRFSAERPKGSFSTLEIQRTEQGDSAMYLCASSLTGPGNTIYFGEGSWLTVV.

This chain uses TRBV5-4 with TRBJ2-3, with 13 bases identical to TRBD2. This CDR3 region has 16 residues. V was pared by 2 bases and J by 6 bases, with 6 bases of the junction left unmatched. Germline V lookup: CDR1 SGHNT, CDR2 YYREEE (reference sequence). The CDR3 DNA follows: TGTGCCAGCAGCTTAGGACTAGCGGGAGCGTTTGATACGCAGTATTTT. It yields the protein CASSLGLAGAFDTQYF.

The chain uses TRBV28 and TRBJ2-3; the match to TRBD2 covers 11 bases. CDR3 length: 15 residues. With 5 bases clipped from V and 0 bases from J, the junction kept 1 base outside the gene matches. Germline CDR1 reads MDHEN; CDR2 reads SYDVKM. In nucleotides, the CDR3 is TGTGCCAGCAGTCGGACTAGCGGGAGCACAGATACGCAGTATTTT. Protein sequence: CASSRTSGSTDTQYF.

The gene calls are TRBV2 and TRBJ1-1, with 10 bases matching TRBD1. Germline V gene sequence: CDR1 SNHLY, CDR2 FYNNEI. This CDR3 spans 14 amino acids. The junction had 7 bases not matched to a gene; V was cut back by 8 bases and J by 4 bases. DNA for the CDR3: TGTGCCAGCCGTATGACAGGGGGCGGCACTGAAGCTTTCTTT. This translates into CASRMTGGGTEAFF.

This clone was observed a single time. The genes are TRBV9 and TRBJ2-7; D could derive from TRBD1 or TRBD2 (5 bases each). This CDR3 contains 15 residues. Deletions cut 4 bases from V and 6 bases from J, with 20 bases between. Germline V gives CDR1 SGDLS, CDR2 YYNGEE. CDR3 DNA: TGTGCCAGCAGCCGGGACGTGACTGAATTCCGCGAGCAGTACTTC. It codes for CASSRDVTEFREQYF. The full variable domain, in which reference TRBV9 and TRBJ2-7 provide the parts outside the CDR3, is DSGVTQTPKHLITATGQRVTLRCSPRSGDLSVYWYQQSLDQGLQFLIQYYNGEERAKGNILERFSAQQFPDLHSELNLSSLELGDSALYFCASSRDVTEFREQYFGPGTRLTVT.

The genes are TRBV30 and TRBJ2-1; D possibly uses TRBD1 or TRBD2 (6 bases each). CDR3 length equals 13 residues. Trimming shortened V by 4 bases and J by 10 bases, and 17 bases separated the two germline ends. From germline, CDR1 is GTSNPN and CDR2 SVGIG (reference sequence). The CDR3 loop is CAWNLAERGEQFF. CDR3 DNA: TGTGCCTGGAATTTAGCGGAGAGGGGGGAGCAGTTCTTC.

This clone was counted a few times. The chain links TRBV6-5 to TRBJ1-3; the match to TRBD1 covers 10 bases. This CDR3 is built from 14 residues. Germline-derived CDR1 and CDR2 are MNHEY and SVGAGI. The J segment lost 8 bases and the V segment lost 5 bases, leaving 6 bases of the junction unmatched. The CDR3 protein is CASSTGQGGYTIYF. In DNA, the CDR3 is TGTGCCAGCAGTACCGGACAGGGGGGATACACCATATATTTT.

This chain links TRBV2 with TRBJ1-2, with D hard to call. Trimming stripped 7 bases from V and 5 bases from J, with 11 bases between. Germline lookup yields CDR1 SNHLY and CDR2 FYNNEI. The CDR3 consists of 12 residues. The CDR3 coding sequence is TGTGCCAGCACTACAGCGGGTTATGGCTACACCTTC. Its protein product is CASTTAGYGYTF.

The J gene is TRBJ2-4, the V gene TRBV6-5; D may be TRBD2 (5 bases). The CDR3 is 13 residues long. Trimming removed 0 bases at V and 7 bases at J, with 7 bases between. Looked up from germline, CDR1 is MNHEY and CDR2 is SVGAGI. CDR3 sequence reads: CASSYSGENIQYF. As DNA, the CDR3 is TGTGCCAGCAGTTACTCCGGGGAGAACATTCAGTACTTC.

This clone was found once. This sequence joins TRBV5-6 and TRBJ2-7; 8 bases map to TRBD1. There are 15 residues in the CDR3. Germline trimming cut 0 bases from V and 3 bases from J; bases unmatched to any gene: 5. Per germline, CDR1 SGHDT and CDR2 YYEEEE. The CDR3 bases are TGTGCCAGCAGCTTGGGGGGGACAGGAGTCTACGAGCAGTACTTC. Translation gives CASSLGGTGVYEQYF.

The V call is TRBV5-6, the J call TRBJ2-3; 7 positions agree with TRBD2. Germline loops: CDR1 SGHDT, CDR2 YYEEEE. The J segment lost 0 bases and the V segment lost 4 bases, leaving 17 bases of the junction unmatched. CDR3 length: 19 residues. For the CDR3, the DNA is TGTGCCAGCAGCCCAATGGGTTGGGCTAGCGGAGGGAGCACAGATACGCAGTATTTT. It codes for CASSPMGWASGGSTDTQYF.

The chain joins TRBV2 to TRBJ1-4; tentatively, D is TRBD1 (6 bases). V was trimmed by 6 bases and J by 13 bases, leaving 15 bases between them. The CDR3 loop spans 12 amino acids. Germline CDR1 is SNHLY and CDR2 is FYNNEI. CDR3 amino acids: CASRDIQGRLFF. The CDR3 bases are TGTGCCAGCAGGGATATCCAGGGGAGACTGTTTTTT.

J is TRBJ2-1 and V is TRBV28; TRBD2 matches 13 bases. The V gene end was trimmed by 6 bases and the J gene end by 9 bases; junction bases not matched to a gene: 14. CDR3 length equals 17 residues. Germline CDR1 is MDHEN and CDR2 is SYDVKM. This CDR3 reads CASSSRLAGGTSGEQFF. CDR3 DNA sequence: TGTGCCAGCAGCTCAAGACTAGCGGGAGGAACAAGCGGTGAGCAGTTCTTC.

The chain recombines TRBV28 with TRBJ2-7; tentatively, D is TRBD1 or TRBD2 (5 bases each). The CDR3 spans 17 residues. Germline V gene sequence: CDR1 MDHEN, CDR2 SYDVKM. V lost 6 bases to trimming and J lost 2 bases, with 23 bases between them. CDR3 loop: CASSVGKTYRLAYEQYF. CDR3 bases: TGTGCCAGCAGCGTCGGGAAGACATACAGGCTCGCCTACGAGCAGTACTTC.

The chain links TRBV5-1 to TRBJ2-1, with TRBD2 identical over 9 bases. V lost 0 bases to trimming and J lost 7 bases; unmatched junction nucleotides: 5. Germline V CDR1 and CDR2: SGHRS, YFSETQ. The CDR3 loop spans 15 amino acids. CDR3 residues: CASSLAWLAGNEQFF. The CDR3 region has the DNA TGCGCCAGCAGCTTGGCTTGGCTAGCGGGGAATGAGCAGTTCTTC.